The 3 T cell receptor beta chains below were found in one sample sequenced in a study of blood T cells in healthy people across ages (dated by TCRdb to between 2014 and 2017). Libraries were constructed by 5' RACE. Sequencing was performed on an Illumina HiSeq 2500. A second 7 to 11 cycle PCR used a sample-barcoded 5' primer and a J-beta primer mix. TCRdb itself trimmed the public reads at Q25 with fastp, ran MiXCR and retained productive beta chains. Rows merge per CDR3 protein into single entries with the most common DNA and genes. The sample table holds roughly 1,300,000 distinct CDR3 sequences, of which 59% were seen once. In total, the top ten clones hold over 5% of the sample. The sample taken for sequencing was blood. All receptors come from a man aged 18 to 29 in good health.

In DNA, the CDR3 is TGTGCCAGCAGCTTAGGGGACACCGGTGGAGCTTTCTTT. This codes for CASSLGDTGGAFF. The chain links TRBV7-9 to TRBJ1-1; D might be TRBD1 (6 bases). The CDR3 length is 13 residues. V was pared by 1 base and J by 10 bases, with 13 bases between. Germline V lookup: CDR1 SEHNR, CDR2 FQNEAQ (reference sequence).

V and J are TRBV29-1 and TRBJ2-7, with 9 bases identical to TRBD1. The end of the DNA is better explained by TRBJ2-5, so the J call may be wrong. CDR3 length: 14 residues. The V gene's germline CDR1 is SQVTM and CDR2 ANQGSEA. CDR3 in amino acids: CSVVGTGGAETQYF. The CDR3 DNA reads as TGCAGCGTTGTTGGCACAGGGGGCGCAGAGACCCAGTACTTC.

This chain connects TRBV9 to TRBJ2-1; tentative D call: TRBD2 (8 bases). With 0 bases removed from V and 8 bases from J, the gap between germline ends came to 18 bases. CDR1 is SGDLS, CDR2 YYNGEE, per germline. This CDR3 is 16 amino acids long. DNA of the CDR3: TGTGCCAGCAGCGTAGCGGGAGGGCCCAGGGGGTATGAGCAGTTCTTC. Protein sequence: CASSVAGGPRGYEQFF. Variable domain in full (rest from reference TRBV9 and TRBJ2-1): DSGVTQTPKHLITATGQRVTLRCSPRSGDLSVYWYQQSLDQGLQFLIQYYNGEERAKGNILERFSAQQFPDLHSELNLSSLELGDSALYFCASSVAGGPRGYEQFFGPGTRLTVL.